Listed here are 7 T cell receptor beta chains from one sample, sequenced in a study of T cells in Graves' hyperthyroidism and ophthalmopathy. Researchers took RNA transcripts and amplified the TCR beta CDR3 regions from them. HTBI primers were employed in a first-round RT-PCR of the TCR CDR3. One entry per CDR3 protein results from TCRdb running MiXCR on the multiplex PCR reads. Of 400,000 to 500,000 distinct CDR3 sequences in the sample, about 15% were seen once. Sequences were obtained from blood. Receptors were obtained from a woman in her late teens or twenties with Graves' hyperthyroidism.

This clonotype was counted ten times or more. V and J are TRBV19 and TRBJ1-1; possibly TRBD1 for D (6 bases). The CDR3 is 15 amino acids. Looked up from germline, CDR1 is LNHDA and CDR2 is SQIVND (reference sequence). The V end lost 5 bases, the J end lost 1 base, and 14 bases lay between the germline ends. In DNA, the CDR3 is TGTGCCAGTAGTGAGAGGAACAGGGAGAACACTGAAGCTTTCTTT. Its translation: CASSERNRENTEAFF.

The rearrangement uses TRBV7-8 and TRBJ2-2; D possibly uses TRBD1 or TRBD2 (5 bases each). Germline values: CDR1 SGHVS, CDR2 FQNEAQ. Trimming pared 5 bases from V and 1 base from J, leaving 20 bases between. The CDR3 covers 18 residues. The CDR3 loop reads CASSPKVDLGVNTGELFF. The DNA for the CDR3 is TGTGCCAGCAGCCCTAAGGTTGATTTGGGGGTGAACACCGGGGAGCTGTTTTTT.

This clonotype was seen at least ten times. V gene TRBV30 combines with J gene TRBJ2-7, with TRBD2 as a possible D gene (5 bases). V dropped 0 bases and J dropped 6 bases, with 6 bases sitting between them. This CDR3 has 11 amino acids. Germline V gives CDR1 GTSNPN, CDR2 SVGIG (reference sequence). This CDR3 is CAWSVGGEQYV. The CDR3 DNA reads TGTGCCTGGAGTGTAGGAGGCGAGCAGTACGTC.

This clonotype occurred many times. The rearrangement uses TRBV2 and TRBJ1-1; D is uncertain. Germline CDR1 is SNHLY and CDR2 is FYNNEI. V was cut by 8 bases and J by 1 base, with 5 bases left in between. The CDR3 has 11 residues. CDR3 loop: CASHGNTEAFF. The CDR3, as DNA: TGTGCCAGCCACGGGAACACTGAAGCTTTCTTT.

This clonotype was observed a few times. V is TRBV27 and J is TRBJ2-7; no clear D. The CDR3 is made up of 15 amino acids. The germline V gene encodes CDR1 MNHEY and CDR2 SMNVEV (reference sequence). V lost 3 bases and J 4 bases, leaving 16 bases between the germline ends. CDR3 loop: CASSFSPARSYEQYF. CDR3 DNA sequence: TGTGCCAGCAGTTTCTCCCCCGCGAGGTCATACGAGCAGTACTTC.

This clonotype occurred a few times. The rearrangement links TRBV12-3 or TRBV12-4 to TRBJ1-4; tentatively, D is TRBD1 (5 bases). The CDR3 is made up of 14 amino acids. V was cut by 5 bases and J by 5 bases, with 12 bases left in between. CDR3 sequence reads: CASSLTKGNEKLFF. The CDR3, as DNA: TGTGCCAGCAGTCTTACGAAGGGGAATGAAAAACTGTTTTTT.

This clonotype showed up many times. The chain carries TRBV20-1 and TRBJ1-1, with D perhaps matching TRBD1 (5 bases). Trimming removed 6 bases at V and 7 bases at J, with 18 bases between. CDR3 length: 13 residues. Germline CDR1 is DFQATT and CDR2 is SNEGSKA (reference sequence). Here the CDR3 DNA reads TGCAGTGCCCATTCCCCAGGGAAGGATGAAGCTTTCTTT. Residues: CSAHSPGKDEAFF.